This T cell receptor (beta chain) appears in the sequencing data of a study of cytomegalovirus exposure and HLA in healthy donors. Broader study findings: In a later analysis, donors in an Asian-associated ancestry cluster reportedly had fewer N-insertions in productive TCRs than the cohort mean. In an earlier analysis, in some 500 donors, most V segments appeared productive either ~87% or ~30% of the time.

This clone was seen more than once but under ten times. Its specificity is not known. Researchers ran the PCR with 60 Vbeta and 13 Jbeta primers. This table comes from immunoSEQ multiplex PCR, and its TCRdb copy is limited to in-frame clones, with some not included. This sample has 90,000 to 100,000 clones, with 60% to 80% found just once. CDR3 length: 15 residues. CDR1 is SGHTA and CDR2 is FQGNSA in the germline V gene. V usage is TRBV7-2 and J usage is TRBJ2-5, with D perhaps TRBD1 (5 bases). Matching the DNA end better, TRBJ2-7 makes the J call doubtful. The origin of this receptor is a female donor in good health and CMV-seronegative. Source material: PBMCs. The CDR3 loop reads CASSLTRARPYEQYF. The CDR3 bases are TGTGCCAGCAGCTTAACCAGGGCGAGGCCCTACGAGCAGTACTTC.